Below, 7 T cell receptor beta chains from the same sample are listed, as sequenced in a study of T cells in Graves' hyperthyroidism and ophthalmopathy. What was amplified from RNA transcripts were TCR beta CDR3 regions. During a first-round RT-PCR of the TCR CDR3, the HTBI primer set was used. TCRdb processed the multiplex PCR reads anew with MiXCR; each CDR3 protein has one entry. This sample carries around 760,000 distinct CDR3 sequences, 35% of them seen once, and the ten largest clones take around 29%. The sequencing input was blood. The origin of the receptors is a woman aged 40-49 years with Graves' hyperthyroidism.

The chain combines TRBV10-3 with TRBJ1-2; a possible D gene is TRBD1 (5 bases). Trimming took off 10 bases at V and 5 bases at J, with 23 bases between the two ends. Germline V lookup: CDR1 ENHRY, CDR2 SYGVKD. This CDR3 has 15 residues. The DNA of the CDR3 is TGTGCCAGCGGGGCAGTCTTTTCTCGTCGATATGGCTACACCTTC. Amino acid sequence: CASGAVFSRRYGYTF.

The J gene is TRBJ2-7, the V gene TRBV7-2; TRBD2 aligns across 10 bases. The assigned J gene may be wrong: the sequence end matches TRBJ2-4 better. Germline CDR1 reads SGHTA; CDR2 reads FQGNSA. This CDR3 is built from 16 residues. The CDR3 coding sequence is TGTGCCAGCAGCTTTCAGGCTAGCGGGGGCCAGGACATTCAGTACTTC. Protein sequence: CASSFQASGGQDIQYF.

This clonotype was detected a few times. The chain joins TRBV7-2 to TRBJ2-2, with D perhaps TRBD1 (6 bases). The V end was cut by 5 bases, the J end by 0 bases, with 13 bases between. The germline gives CDR1 SGHTA, CDR2 FQGNSA. This CDR3 spans 16 amino acids. CDR3 nucleotide sequence: TGTGCCAGCAGCCTGGACAGCCCGGCGAACACCGGGGAGCTGTTTTTT. Translation: CASSLDSPANTGELFF.

This clonotype was counted between two and nine times. This chain links TRBV6-6 with TRBJ1-5, with a tentative D call TRBD1 (6 bases). The CDR3 has 17 residues. Trimming removed 5 bases at V and 2 bases at J, with 19 bases between. The germline CDR1 and CDR2 sequences are MNHNY and SVGAGI (reference sequence). CDR3 coding DNA: TGTGCCAGCAGTCCATCGGGAGTGGGGGCAGGCAATCAGCCCCAGCATTTT. Translated, it gives CASSPSGVGAGNQPQHF.

A note on this clonotype: A much more abundant neighbour one base away suggests this may be a read error. CDR3 amino acids: CGVGRAYEQYF. The CDR3 nucleotides are TGCGGCGTGGGACGGGCCTACGAGCAGTACTTC. The rearrangement links TRBV29-1 to TRBJ2-7; D may correspond to TRBD1 or TRBD2 (5 bases each). The CDR3 covers 11 residues. The germline gives CDR1 SQVTM, CDR2 ANQGSEA.

In this sample, this clonotype turned up a few times. This chain connects TRBV5-8 to TRBJ1-3; a possible D gene is TRBD1 (6 bases). Between the trimmed V and J ends, which lost 2 bases and 4 bases, there was a span of 16 bases. CDR1 is SGHTS and CDR2 is YDEGEE in the germline V gene. The CDR3 extends over 16 amino acids. As DNA, the CDR3 is TGTGCCAGCAGCTTCAGGGCTAGGGGGATCGGAAACACCATATATTTT. It encodes CASSFRARGIGNTIYF.

The J gene is TRBJ1-5, the V gene TRBV2, with 8 bases identical to TRBD1. The CDR3 runs 14 residues. Germline V gene data show CDR1 as SNHLY and CDR2 as FYNNEI. The V and J ends lost 7 bases and 6 bases, in that order; junction bases with no gene match: 8. The CDR3 reads CASTGQGRSQPQHF. The DNA for the CDR3 is TGTGCCAGCACCGGACAGGGTCGCAGTCAGCCCCAGCATTTT.